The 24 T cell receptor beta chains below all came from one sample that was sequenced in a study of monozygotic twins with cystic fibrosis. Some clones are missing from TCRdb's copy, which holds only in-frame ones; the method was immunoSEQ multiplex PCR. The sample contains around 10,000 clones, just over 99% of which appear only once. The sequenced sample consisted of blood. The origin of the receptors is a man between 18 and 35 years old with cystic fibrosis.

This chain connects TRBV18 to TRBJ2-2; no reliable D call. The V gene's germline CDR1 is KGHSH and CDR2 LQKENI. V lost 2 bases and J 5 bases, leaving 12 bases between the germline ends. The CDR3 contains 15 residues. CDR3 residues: CASSPFRPETGELFF. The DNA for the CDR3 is TGTGCCAGCTCACCATTCAGGCCGGAAACCGGGGAGCTGTTTTTT.

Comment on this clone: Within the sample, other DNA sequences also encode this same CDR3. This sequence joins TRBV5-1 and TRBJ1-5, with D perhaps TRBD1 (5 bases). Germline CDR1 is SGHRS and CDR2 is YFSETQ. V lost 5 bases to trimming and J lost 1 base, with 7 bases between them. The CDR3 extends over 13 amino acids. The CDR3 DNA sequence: TGCGCCAGCAGAGGGGCGAGCAATCAGCCCCAGCATTTT. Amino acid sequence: CASRGASNQPQHF.

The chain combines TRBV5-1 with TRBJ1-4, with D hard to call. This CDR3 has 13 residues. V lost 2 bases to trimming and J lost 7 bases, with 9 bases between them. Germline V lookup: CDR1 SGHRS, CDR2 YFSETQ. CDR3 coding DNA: TGCGCCAGCAGCTTCGGGCTCGCTGAAAAACTGTTTTTT. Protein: CASSFGLAEKLFF.

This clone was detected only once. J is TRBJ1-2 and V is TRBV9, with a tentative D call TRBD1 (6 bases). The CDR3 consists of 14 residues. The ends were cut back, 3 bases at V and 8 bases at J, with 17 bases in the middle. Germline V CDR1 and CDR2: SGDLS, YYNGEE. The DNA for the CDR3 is TGTGCCAGCAGCGCCACCTCGGGGGGCGGAGGCTACACCTTC. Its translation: CASSATSGGGGYTF.

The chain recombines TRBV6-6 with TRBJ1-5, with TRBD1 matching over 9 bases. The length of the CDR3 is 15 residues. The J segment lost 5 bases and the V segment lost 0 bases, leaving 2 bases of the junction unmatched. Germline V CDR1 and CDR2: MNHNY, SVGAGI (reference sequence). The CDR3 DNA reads TGTGCCAGCAGTTACTCATGGACAGGGGATCAGCCCCAGCATTTT. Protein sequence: CASSYSWTGDQPQHF.

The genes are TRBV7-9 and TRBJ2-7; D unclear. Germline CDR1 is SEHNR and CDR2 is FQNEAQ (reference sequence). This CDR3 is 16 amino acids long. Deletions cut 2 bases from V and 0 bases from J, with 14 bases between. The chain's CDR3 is CASSLRRTESSYEQYF. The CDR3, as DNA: TGTGCCAGCAGCTTACGTAGAACAGAGTCCTCCTACGAGCAGTACTTC.

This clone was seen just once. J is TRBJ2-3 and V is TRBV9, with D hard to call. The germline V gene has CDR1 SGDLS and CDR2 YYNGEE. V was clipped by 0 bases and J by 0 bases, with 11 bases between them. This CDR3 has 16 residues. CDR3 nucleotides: TGTGCCAGCAGCGTAGAGGCAGGAGCTAGCACAGATACGCAGTATTTT. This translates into CASSVEAGASTDTQYF.

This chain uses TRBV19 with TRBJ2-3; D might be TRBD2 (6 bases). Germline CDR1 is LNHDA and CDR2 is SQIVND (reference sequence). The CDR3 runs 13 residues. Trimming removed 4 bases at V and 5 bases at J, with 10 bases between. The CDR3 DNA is TGTGCCAGTAGTAGCCTCGGGGGAGATACGCAGTATTTT. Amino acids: CASSSLGGDTQYF.

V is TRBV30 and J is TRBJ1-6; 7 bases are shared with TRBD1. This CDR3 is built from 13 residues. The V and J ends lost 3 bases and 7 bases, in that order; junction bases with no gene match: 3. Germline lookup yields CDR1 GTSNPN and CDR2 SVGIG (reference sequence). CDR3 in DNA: TGTGCCTGGAGAGACAGGGCGAATTCACCCCTCCACTTT. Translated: CAWRDRANSPLHF.

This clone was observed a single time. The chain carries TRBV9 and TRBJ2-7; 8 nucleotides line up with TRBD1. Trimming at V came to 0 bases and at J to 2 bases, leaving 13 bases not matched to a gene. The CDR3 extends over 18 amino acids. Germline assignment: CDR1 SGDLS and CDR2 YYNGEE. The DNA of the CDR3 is TGTGCCAGCAGCGTAGAAGAAGGAGGACAGGGCCCAGCCTACGAGCAGTACTTC. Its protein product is CASSVEEGGQGPAYEQYF.

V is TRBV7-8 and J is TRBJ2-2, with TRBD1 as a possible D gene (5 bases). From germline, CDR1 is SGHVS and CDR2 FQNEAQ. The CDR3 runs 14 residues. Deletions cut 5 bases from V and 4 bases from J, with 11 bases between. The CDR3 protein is CASSRQGFTGELFF. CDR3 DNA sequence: TGTGCCAGCAGCCGGCAGGGTTTCACCGGGGAGCTGTTTTTT.

This chain's CDR3 is CASSLEGSGVGPTDTQYF. As DNA, the CDR3 is TGCGCCAGCAGCTTGGAAGGTAGCGGGGTGGGGCCCACAGATACGCAGTATTTT. The chain couples TRBV5-1 to TRBJ2-3, with 8 bases lining up with TRBD2. CDR1 is SGHRS, CDR2 YFSETQ, per germline. This CDR3 is built from 18 residues. The V segment lost 0 bases and the J segment 2 bases; nucleotides outside the gene matches: 11.

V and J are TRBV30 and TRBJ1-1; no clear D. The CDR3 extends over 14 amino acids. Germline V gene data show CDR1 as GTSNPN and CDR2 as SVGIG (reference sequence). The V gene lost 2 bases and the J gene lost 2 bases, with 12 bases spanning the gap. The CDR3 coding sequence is TGTGCCTGGAGTCCTGGACGGCGAAACACTGAAGCTTTCTTT. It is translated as CAWSPGRRNTEAFF.

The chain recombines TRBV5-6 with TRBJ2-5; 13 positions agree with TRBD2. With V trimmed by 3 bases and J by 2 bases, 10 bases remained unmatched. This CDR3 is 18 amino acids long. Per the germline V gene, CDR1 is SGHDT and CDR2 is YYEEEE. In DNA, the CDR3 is TGTGCCAGCAGCTCTCCCTGGGGACTAGCGGGGAGTCAAGAGACCCAGTACTTC. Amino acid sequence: CASSSPWGLAGSQETQYF.

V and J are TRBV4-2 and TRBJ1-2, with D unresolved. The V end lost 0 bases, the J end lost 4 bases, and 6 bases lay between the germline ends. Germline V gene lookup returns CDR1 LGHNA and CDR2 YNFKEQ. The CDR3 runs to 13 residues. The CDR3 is CASSQDWTYGYTF. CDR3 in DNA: TGTGCCAGCAGCCAAGATTGGACCTATGGCTACACCTTC.

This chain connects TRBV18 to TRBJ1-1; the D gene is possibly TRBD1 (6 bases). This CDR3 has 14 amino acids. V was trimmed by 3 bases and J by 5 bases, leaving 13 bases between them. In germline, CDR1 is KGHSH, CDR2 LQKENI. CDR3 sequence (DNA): TGTGCCAGCTCACCGCTTCCGGGACAAACTGAAGCTTTCTTT. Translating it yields CASSPLPGQTEAFF. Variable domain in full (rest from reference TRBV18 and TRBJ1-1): NAGVMQNPRHLVRRRGQEARLRCSPMKGHSHVYWYRQLPEEGLKFMVYLQKENIIDESGMPKERFSAEFPKEGPSILRIQQVVRGDSAAYFCASSPLPGQTEAFFGQGTRLTVV.

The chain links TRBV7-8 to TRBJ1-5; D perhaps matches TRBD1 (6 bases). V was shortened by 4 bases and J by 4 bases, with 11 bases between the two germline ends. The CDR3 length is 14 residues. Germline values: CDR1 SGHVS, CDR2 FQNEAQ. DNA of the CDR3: TGTGCCAGCAGCTCAGGACAGACTAATCAGCCCCAGCATTTT. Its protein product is CASSSGQTNQPQHF.

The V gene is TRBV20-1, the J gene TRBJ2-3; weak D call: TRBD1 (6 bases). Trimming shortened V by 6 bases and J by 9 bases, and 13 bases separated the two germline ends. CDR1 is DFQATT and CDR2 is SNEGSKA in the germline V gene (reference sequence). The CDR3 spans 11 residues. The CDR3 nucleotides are TGCAGTGCCATCAAGCAGGGGACGCAGTATTTT. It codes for CSAIKQGTQYF.

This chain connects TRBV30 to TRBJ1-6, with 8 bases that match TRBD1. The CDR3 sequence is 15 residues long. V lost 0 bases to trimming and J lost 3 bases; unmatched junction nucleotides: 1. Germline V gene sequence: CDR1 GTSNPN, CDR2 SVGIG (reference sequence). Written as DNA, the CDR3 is TGTGCCTGGAGTGTAACAGGGGGCTATAATTCACCCCTCCACTTT. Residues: CAWSVTGGYNSPLHF.

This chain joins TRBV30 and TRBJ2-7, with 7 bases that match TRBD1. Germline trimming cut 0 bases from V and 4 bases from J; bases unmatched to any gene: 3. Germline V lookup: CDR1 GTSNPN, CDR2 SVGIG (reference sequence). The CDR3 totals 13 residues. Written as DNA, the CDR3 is TGTGCCTGGAGTGTACGACAGGGTTACGAGCAGTACTTC. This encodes CAWSVRQGYEQYF.

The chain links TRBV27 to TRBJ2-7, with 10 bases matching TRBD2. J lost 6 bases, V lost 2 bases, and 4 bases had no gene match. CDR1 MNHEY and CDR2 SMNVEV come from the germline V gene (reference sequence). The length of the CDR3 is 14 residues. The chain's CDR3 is CASSLLAGVGEQYF. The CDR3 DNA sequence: TGTGCCAGCAGTTTACTAGCGGGAGTGGGCGAGCAGTACTTC.

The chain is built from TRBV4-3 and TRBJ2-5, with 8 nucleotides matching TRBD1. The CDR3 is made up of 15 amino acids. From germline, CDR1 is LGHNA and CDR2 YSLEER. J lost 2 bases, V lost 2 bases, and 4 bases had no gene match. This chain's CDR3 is CASSQRDRPQETQYF. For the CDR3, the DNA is TGCGCCAGCAGCCAACGGGACAGGCCACAAGAGACCCAGTACTTC.

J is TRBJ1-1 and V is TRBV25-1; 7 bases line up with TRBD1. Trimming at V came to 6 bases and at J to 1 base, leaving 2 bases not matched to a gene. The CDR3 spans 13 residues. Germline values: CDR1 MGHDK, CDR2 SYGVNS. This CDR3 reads CASRGQWNTEAFF. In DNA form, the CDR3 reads TGTGCCAGCAGGGGACAGTGGAACACTGAAGCTTTCTTT.

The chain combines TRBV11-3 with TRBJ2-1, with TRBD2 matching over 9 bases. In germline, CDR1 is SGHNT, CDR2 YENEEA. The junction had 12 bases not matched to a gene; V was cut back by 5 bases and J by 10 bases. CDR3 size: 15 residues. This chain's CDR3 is CASSPRGAGGQEQFF. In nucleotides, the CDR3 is TGTGCCAGCAGCCCCCGGGGAGCGGGGGGCCAGGAGCAGTTCTTC.